A single sample gave rise to the 31 T cell receptor beta chains below, sequenced in a study of blood T cell repertoires in COVID-19. Measured with immunoSEQ multiplex PCR; TCRdb has only the in-frame clones, and not every one. Found here are 140,000 to 150,000 clones, approximately 92% of them singletons; the top ten hold 3% to 3.5%. Sample: peripheral blood. All receptors derive from an older woman with active COVID-19.

This chain uses TRBV15 with TRBJ2-1; a weak D match, TRBD2 (6 bases). The CDR3 contains 18 residues. From germline, CDR1 is LNHNV and CDR2 YYDKDF (reference sequence). V was trimmed by 1 base and J by 0 bases, leaving 16 bases between them. CDR3 residues: CATSRAGGIPISYNEQFF. The CDR3 coding sequence is TGTGCCACCAGCAGAGCTGGCGGGATCCCCATCTCCTACAATGAGCAGTTCTTC.

The rearrangement uses TRBV28 and TRBJ1-4; perhaps TRBD1 as D (6 bases). Germline assignment: CDR1 MDHEN and CDR2 SYDVKM. The CDR3 has 18 residues. Deletions cut 3 bases from V and 11 bases from J, with 28 bases between. As DNA, the CDR3 is TGTGCCAGCAGTTTGTGGGGGCAGGGTCAGGGTCAGAGGGCGAAACTGTTTTTT. Amino acid sequence: CASSLWGQGQGQRAKLFF.

The rearrangement joins TRBV5-8 to TRBJ2-7; 10 bases fit TRBD1. The CDR3 length is 15 residues. Looked up from germline, CDR1 is SGHTS and CDR2 is YDEGEE. The junction had 6 bases not matched to a gene; V was cut back by 0 bases and J by 6 bases. CDR3: CASSLAGTGAFEQYF. CDR3 coding DNA: TGTGCCAGCAGCTTGGCGGGGACAGGGGCCTTCGAGCAGTACTTC.

The chain couples TRBV10-3 to TRBJ1-1; TRBD1 matches at 8 bases. The CDR3 consists of 13 residues. The germline V gene encodes CDR1 ENHRY and CDR2 SYGVKD. Trimming at V came to 6 bases and at J to 5 bases, leaving 5 bases not matched to a gene. The CDR3 nucleotides are TGTGCCATCAGGCAGGGGGCGGGAACTGAAGCTTTCTTT. This gives the protein CAIRQGAGTEAFF.

This clone is a singleton in its sample. V and J are TRBV18 and TRBJ2-2; 8 positions agree with TRBD2. Germline lookup yields CDR1 KGHSH and CDR2 LQKENI. This CDR3 contains 15 residues. The V and J ends lost 3 bases and 5 bases, in that order; junction bases with no gene match: 5. CDR3 nucleotide sequence: TGTGCCAGCTCACCTCAGCGGGAGTTGACCGGGGAGCTGTTTTTT. Encoded protein: CASSPQRELTGELFF. Filled out from reference TRBV18 and TRBJ2-2, the complete variable domain reads NAGVMQNPRHLVRRRGQEARLRCSPMKGHSHVYWYRQLPEEGLKFMVYLQKENIIDESGMPKERFSAEFPKEGPSILRIQQVVRGDSAAYFCASSPQRELTGELFFGEGSRLTVL.

The V gene is TRBV4-1, the J gene TRBJ1-2; D is possibly TRBD1 (5 bases). V lost 1 base to trimming and J lost 7 bases, with 10 bases between them. The germline V gene encodes CDR1 MGHRA and CDR2 YSYEKL. This CDR3 is 13 amino acids long. This CDR3 reads CASSQVDSLGYTF. The CDR3 nucleotides are TGCGCCAGCAGCCAAGTTGACAGTCTTGGCTACACCTTC.

The chain combines TRBV11-2 with TRBJ1-1, with D possibly being TRBD1 (5 bases). The CDR3 totals 13 residues. Trimming removed 11 bases at V and 3 bases at J, with 16 bases between. Germline CDR1 reads SGHAT; CDR2 reads FQNNGV. CDR3 protein: CASGVQSDTEAFF. CDR3 nucleotide sequence: TGTGCCTCGGGGGTACAATCGGACACTGAAGCTTTCTTT.

V and J are TRBV11-3 and TRBJ1-3; 9 bases match TRBD1. This CDR3 contains 17 residues. The junction had 16 bases not matched to a gene; V was cut back by 5 bases and J by 8 bases. CDR1 SGHNT and CDR2 YENEEA come from the germline V gene. In DNA, the CDR3 is TGTGCCAGCAGCCTCCAGACAGGGGGATTTCCACCGCACACCATATATTTT. The encoded protein is CASSLQTGGFPPHTIYF.

This clone was counted once. This chain joins TRBV18 and TRBJ1-3, with TRBD1 as a possible D gene (5 bases). This CDR3 is 14 amino acids long. The V gene's germline CDR1 is KGHSH and CDR2 LQKENI. V shed 6 bases and J shed 8 bases, with 17 bases lying between them. The CDR3 spells CASSRGTQEHTIYF. The CDR3 region has the DNA TGTGCCAGCTCCCGCGGGACGCAAGAACACACCATATATTTT.

J is TRBJ2-7 and V is TRBV10-3; 8 bases are a match to TRBD2. The V gene end was trimmed by 8 bases and the J gene end by 0 bases; junction bases not matched to a gene: 6. Germline V lookup: CDR1 ENHRY, CDR2 SYGVKD. This CDR3 is 14 amino acids long. The CDR3 DNA follows: TGTGCCATCTCCCAACTAGCGGACTCCTACGAGCAGTACTTC. Translating it yields CAISQLADSYEQYF.

The V call is TRBV5-6, the J call TRBJ1-1; tentatively, D is TRBD1 (6 bases). CDR3 length: 13 amino acids. V lost 3 bases and J lost 5, with 11 bases in between. Germline-derived CDR1 and CDR2 are SGHDT and YYEEEE. CDR3 region: CASSSRGGTEAFF. CDR3 sequence (DNA): TGTGCCAGCAGCTCCAGGGGTGGGACTGAAGCTTTCTTT.

This clone appeared once. The chain joins TRBV9 to TRBJ2-5, with D perhaps matching TRBD2 (6 bases). Between the trimmed V and J ends, which lost 3 bases and 9 bases, there was a span of 21 bases. Germline V lookup: CDR1 SGDLS, CDR2 YYNGEE. This CDR3 region has 15 residues. The CDR3 loop reads CASSGGDSVRRAQYF. CDR3 nucleotide sequence: TGTGCCAGCAGCGGGGGGGATTCAGTTAGAAGGGCCCAGTACTTC. The full variable domain, rest sourced from reference TRBV9 and TRBJ2-5, is DSGVTQTPKHLITATGQRVTLRCSPRSGDLSVYWYQQSLDQGLQFLIQYYNGEERAKGNILERFSAQQFPDLHSELNLSSLELGDSALYFCASSGGDSVRRAQYFGPGTRLLVL.

This clone was counted between two and nine times. The chain links TRBV12-3 or TRBV12-4 to TRBJ2-7, with no clear D. The V end was cut by 5 bases, the J end by 3 bases, with 5 bases between. The CDR3 loop spans 11 amino acids. The CDR3 spells CASSRLYEQYF. As DNA, the CDR3 is TGTGCCAGCAGTCGACTCTACGAGCAGTACTTC.

The chain employs TRBV24-1 and TRBJ2-2; TRBD1 agrees at 7 bases. The germline V gene encodes CDR1 KGHDR and CDR2 SFDVKD. V lost 0 bases, J lost 2 bases, and 2 bases stayed unmatched. The CDR3 is made up of 16 amino acids. This CDR3 is CATSDLKGANTGELFF. For the CDR3, the DNA is TGTGCCACCAGTGATTTGAAGGGGGCCAACACCGGGGAGCTGTTTTTT.

The chain recombines TRBV6-2 or TRBV6-3 with TRBJ1-5; perhaps TRBD1 as D (5 bases). This CDR3 is built from 16 residues. V was cut by 5 bases and J by 5 bases, with 19 bases left in between. The germline gives CDR1 MNHEY, CDR2 SVGEGT. CDR3 bases: TGTGCCAGCAGTGGGGCGGGGGGGTCTCAGGATCAGCCCCAGCATTTT. Amino acids: CASSGAGGSQDQPQHF.

The genes are TRBV5-4 and TRBJ2-5; 7 bases fit TRBD1. Germline CDR1 and CDR2: SGHNT and YYREEE (reference sequence). This CDR3 spans 16 amino acids. The trim removed 1 base at V and 5 bases at J, leaving 11 bases unmatched. The CDR3, as DNA: TGTGCCAGCAGCTTGAAGACAGGGAAAGGGGATGAGACCCAGTACTTC. Protein product: CASSLKTGKGDETQYF.

V is TRBV5-1 and J is TRBJ2-7; D gene ambiguous. Germline V gene data show CDR1 as SGHRS and CDR2 as YFSETQ. Between the trimmed V and J ends, which lost 0 bases and 3 bases, there was a span of 13 bases. There are 15 residues in the CDR3. Here the CDR3 reads CASSLEAKRNYEQYF. In DNA, the CDR3 is TGCGCCAGCAGCTTGGAGGCCAAGCGAAACTACGAGCAGTACTTC. Using reference TRBV5-1 and TRBJ2-7 for the parts outside the CDR3, the full variable domain is KAGVTQTPRYLIKTRGQQVTLSCSPISGHRSVSWYQQTPGQGLQFLFEYFSETQRNKGNFPGRFSGRQFSNSRSEMNVSTLELGDSALYLCASSLEAKRNYEQYFGPGTRLTVT.

The chain links TRBV19 to TRBJ1-2; a possible D gene is TRBD1 (5 bases). This CDR3 contains 13 residues. Trimming stripped 10 bases from V and 6 bases from J, with 18 bases between. Germline loops: CDR1 LNHDA, CDR2 SQIVND (reference sequence). This CDR3 is CATLEGKVDGYTF. The CDR3 coding sequence is TGTGCCACCCTGGAGGGGAAGGTCGATGGCTACACCTTC.

The rearrangement joins TRBV28 to TRBJ1-5; perhaps TRBD1 as D (6 bases). CDR3 size: 15 residues. Trimming cost V 6 bases and J 1 base, with 13 bases left between them. Germline V gene sequence: CDR1 MDHEN, CDR2 SYDVKM. CDR3 sequence: CASRPGVISNQPQHF. CDR3 in DNA: TGTGCCAGCAGACCAGGGGTTATAAGCAATCAGCCCCAGCATTTT.

The rearrangement links TRBV7-8 to TRBJ1-1, with unresolved D. V shed 1 base and J shed 1 base, with 10 bases lying between them. The CDR3 runs to 15 residues. Germline CDR1 SGHVS, CDR2 FQNEAQ. The CDR3 DNA follows: TGTGCCAGCAGCTTAGGGGCCAGTGGGAACACTGAAGCTTTCTTT. It codes for CASSLGASGNTEAFF.

In this sample, this clone turned up once. The rearrangement joins TRBV27 to TRBJ2-6; 8 bases match TRBD1. CDR1 and CDR2 (germline): MNHEY, SMNVEV (reference sequence). The CDR3 spans 16 residues. The V segment lost 3 bases and the J segment 2 bases; nucleotides outside the gene matches: 3. CDR3 sequence reads: CASSFGQGAGANVLTF. CDR3 in DNA: TGTGCCAGCAGTTTTGGACAGGGAGCTGGGGCCAACGTCCTGACTTTC. The full variable domain, completed using reference TRBV27 and TRBJ2-6, is EAQVTQNPRYLITVTGKKLTVTCSQNMNHEYMSWYRQDPGLGLRQIYYSMNVEVTDKGDVPEGYKVSRKEKRNFPLILESPSPNQTSLYFCASSFGQGAGANVLTFGAGSRLTVL.

CDR3 in DNA: TGTGCCACCCTTAACGGGGTCGGGGGGACGGCTTTCTTT. It translates to CATLNGVGGTAFF. V usage is TRBV28 and J usage is TRBJ1-1; D perhaps matches TRBD1 (5 bases). This CDR3 region has 13 residues. V lost 10 bases and J lost 11, with 23 bases in between. The germline gives CDR1 MDHEN, CDR2 SYDVKM.

The CDR3 sequence: CASSPRTSFPLEQYF. CDR3 nucleotide sequence: TGTGCCAGCAGCCCTCGGACTAGTTTCCCTCTTGAGCAGTACTTC. The J gene is TRBJ2-7, the V gene TRBV4-2; 7 nucleotides agree with TRBD2. Germline V gene sequence: CDR1 LGHNA, CDR2 YNFKEQ. CDR3 length equals 15 residues. V gave up 4 bases and J gave up 7 bases; unmatched junction bases: 13.

The rearrangement uses TRBV6-5 and TRBJ1-2; 7 bases map to TRBD1. The CDR3 length is 14 residues. From germline, CDR1 is MNHEY and CDR2 SVGAGI. V was pared by 6 bases and J by 8 bases, with 12 bases of the junction left unmatched. CDR3 sequence reads: CASRGKGAYGGYTF. The CDR3 DNA sequence: TGTGCCAGCAGGGGTAAGGGGGCCTACGGCGGCTACACCTTC.

A few counts support this clone. The chain links TRBV5-1 to TRBJ1-1; D is possibly TRBD1 (5 bases). Trimming shortened V by 5 bases and J by 3 bases, and 14 bases separated the two germline ends. From germline, CDR1 is SGHRS and CDR2 YFSETQ. The CDR3 extends over 14 amino acids. DNA of the CDR3: TGCGCCAGCAGTTCGGGGGGAGGTTACACTGAAGCTTTCTTT. Translating gives CASSSGGGYTEAFF.

This rearrangement joins TRBV4-3 to TRBJ2-1; possibly TRBD2 for D (6 bases). Trimming removed 0 bases from V and 8 bases from J, with 17 bases in between. Looked up from germline, CDR1 is LGHNA and CDR2 is YSLEER. The CDR3 covers 16 residues. The CDR3 DNA is TGCGCCAGCAGCCAAGATCATGGTGGGGAGGCGGATGAGCAGTTCTTC. Translating gives CASSQDHGGEADEQFF.

DNA for the CDR3: TGTGCCAGCAGCCACGATGGAGGGGTCGAGCAGTACTTC. Residues: CASSHDGGVEQYF. The V gene is TRBV4-2, the J gene TRBJ2-7; possible D gene TRBD2, 6 bases. Trimming stripped 3 bases from V and 6 bases from J, with 12 bases between. The CDR3 length is 13 residues. Per the germline V gene, CDR1 is LGHNA and CDR2 is YNFKEQ.

V gene TRBV3-1 (or the pseudogene TRBV3-2) combines with J gene TRBJ2-1, with 8 bases fitting TRBD2. The germline V gene has CDR1 LGHDT and CDR2 YNNKEL (reference sequence). The V segment lost 3 bases and the J segment 0 bases; nucleotides outside the gene matches: 4. The CDR3 extends over 16 amino acids. The CDR3 sequence is CASSQGLVSSYNEQFF. CDR3 in DNA: TGTGCCAGCAGCCAGGGACTAGTTAGCTCCTACAATGAGCAGTTCTTC.

V usage is TRBV27 and J usage is TRBJ2-7; 10 positions agree with TRBD2. CDR1 MNHEY and CDR2 SMNVEV come from the germline V gene (reference sequence). Germline trimming cut 4 bases from V and 0 bases from J; bases unmatched to any gene: 0. This CDR3 spans 14 amino acids. CDR3 bases: TGTGCCAGCAGTTCTAGCGGGAGCTCCTACGAGCAGTACTTC. Protein product: CASSSSGSSYEQYF.

The chain combines TRBV5-8 with TRBJ2-2; no reliable D call. V dropped 7 bases and J dropped 1 base, with 14 bases sitting between them. The CDR3 contains 15 residues. Germline assignment: CDR1 SGHTS and CDR2 YDEGEE. The CDR3 DNA sequence: TGTGCCAGCGGCAAAAGGCCAGGGAACACCGGGGAGCTGTTTTTT. It translates to CASGKRPGNTGELFF.

The chain has TRBV5-4 and TRBJ2-7; a weak D match, TRBD2 (8 bases). V lost 4 bases and J 6 bases, leaving 20 bases between the germline ends. CDR1 and CDR2 (germline): SGHNT, YYREEE (reference sequence). The CDR3 consists of 15 residues. As DNA, the CDR3 is TGTGCCAGCAGCCGTGGAGGGACAGCGGGAGTCGAGCAGTACTTC. This encodes CASSRGGTAGVEQYF.